The rows below give T cell receptor beta chains drawn from one sample of a study of identical twins. A single record per CDR3 protein comes from TCRdb applying MiXCR to the 5' RACE reads. The sample gives about 570,000 distinct CDR3 sequences, nearly 10% of which show up once; roughly 3% is in the top ten. These data also featured in a second study, about yellow fever vaccine responses in identical twins.

The sequencing input was PBMCs. The receptors stem from a woman aged 18-30 years in good health. CDR3s include the opening cysteine and the closing phenylalanine or tryptophan. The order of the fields is CDR3 length, V gene, D gene, J gene, clone size, CDR3 DNA, CDR3 protein. D genes are given only for firm matches. Size is omitted from some rows. Given values are once, few, many or a class for expanded clones.

>13|TRBV25-1|.|TRBJ1-1|few
TGTGCCAGCAGTGAAACAGGGCCATTTGAAGCTTTCTTT
CASSETGPFEAFF
>15|TRBV5-1|TRBD2|TRBJ2-2|.
TGCGCCAGCAGCTTCCTAGCGGGGAGTGGCGGGGAGCTGTTTTTT
CASSFLAGSGGELFF
>11|TRBV29-1|.|TRBJ2-1|few
TGCAGCGTTGACGGGGACAATGAGCAGTTCTTC
CSVDGDNEQFF
>19|TRBV20-1|TRBD2|TRBJ2-4|.
TGCAGTGCTAGGGGGGCTAGCGGGATTTCTCCCTTAGCCAAAAACATTCAGTACTTC
CSARGASGISPLAKNIQYF
>14|TRBV12-3/TRBV12-4|.|TRBJ2-2|few
TGTGCCAGCAGTCCCCGTGGATCCACCGGGGAGCTGTTTTTT
CASSPRGSTGELFF
>15|TRBV2|.|TRBJ1-6|many
TGTGCCAGCAGTGGCGGGGCGCCGTATAATTCACCCCTCCACTTT
CASSGGAPYNSPLHF
>16|TRBV18|.|TRBJ2-4|.
TGTGCCAGCTCACCGGACTTAGATGGGACCAAAAACATTCAGTACTTC
CASSPDLDGTKNIQYF
>20|TRBV11-2|TRBD2|TRBJ2-1|.
TGTGCCAGCAGCTTATGGATATTGAGGACTAGCGGGAGAGAGTACAATGAGCAGTTCTTC
CASSLWILRTSGREYNEQFF
>12|TRBV2|TRBD1|TRBJ2-5|.
TGTGCCAGCAGTGACCACAGGGGGACCCAGTACTTC
CASSDHRGTQYF
>14|TRBV29-1|.|TRBJ2-2|.
TGCAGTGTTAGGACAGCCTGGGTAGCCGGGGAGCTGTTTTTT
CSVRTAWVAGELFF
>11|TRBV7-6|.|TRBJ1-2|.
TGTGCCAGCAGCCATGGGCTGGTTTGGACCTTC
CASSHGLVWTF
>13|TRBV24-1|.|TRBJ2-5|many
TGTGCCACCAGTGATTATGGTGGGGAGACCCAGTACTTC
CATSDYGGETQYF
>15|TRBV29-1|TRBD1|TRBJ2-7|.
TGCAGCGTCCCCGGGGCGGGACAGGGTAGTAGCGAGCAGTACTTC
CSVPGAGQGSSEQYF
>17|TRBV7-6|.|TRBJ2-7|few
TGTGCCAGCAGCTTAGCGGTAGGTCGGACGGATTCCTACGAGCAGTACTTC
CASSLAVGRTDSYEQYF
>16|TRBV4-3|TRBD1|TRBJ2-1|many
TGCGCCAGCAGCCGCCTTGGGACAGGGATTTACAATGAGCAGTTCTTC
CASSRLGTGIYNEQFF
>21|TRBV14|.|TRBJ2-3|many
TGTGCCAGCAGCCAAGAAATACTAAGATCGGGGAGACTAGTCCTCACAGATACGCAGTATTTT
CASSQEILRSGRLVLTDTQYF
>16|TRBV11-2|.|TRBJ2-5|few
TGTGCCAGCAGCCGGGCGTGGTACAGGCAACAAGAGACCCAGTACTTC
CASSRAWYRQQETQYF
>14|TRBV20-1|.|TRBJ2-3|once
TGCAGTGCCGTCGGGACCCCAACGTCAGATACGCAGTATTTT
CSAVGTPTSDTQYF
>15|TRBV10-3|.|TRBJ2-2|many
TGTGCCATCACCGTGGATAGCGGGAACACCGGGGAGCTGTTTTTT
CAITVDSGNTGELFF
>16|TRBV3-1|TRBD2|TRBJ2-2|.
TGTGCCAGCAGCCAAGTTAGCGGGAGGGCCACCGGGGAGCTGTTTTTT
CASSQVSGRATGELFF
>15|TRBV12-3/TRBV12-4|.|TRBJ2-2|many
TGTGCCAGCATCCTCGACGATCCGAACACCGGGGAGCTGTTTTTT
CASILDDPNTGELFF
>18|TRBV5-4|TRBD1|TRBJ1-5|many
TGTGCCAGCAGCTTTTGCGGACAGGACCCTTCTAGCAATCAGCCCCAGCATTTT
CASSFCGQDPSSNQPQHF
>15|TRBV10-3|TRBD1|TRBJ2-7|few
TGTGCCATCAGTGGGACAGGGGGAGTCTCCTACGAGCAGTACTTC
CAISGTGGVSYEQYF
>18|TRBV18|.|TRBJ2-3|few
TGTGCCAGCTCACCATTAGCCCCTTCAGCGAAAGACACAGATACGCAGTATTTT
CASSPLAPSAKDTDTQYF
>17|TRBV4-3|TRBD1|TRBJ2-1|few
TGCGCCAGCAGCGATCGGAGTGTAGGGACAGGGTATAATGAGCAGTTCTTC
CASSDRSVGTGYNEQFF
>12|TRBV11-2|.|TRBJ1-2|few
TGTGCCAGCAGCCTAAGGGGTCCTGGCTACACCTTC
CASSLRGPGYTF
>13|TRBV30|.|TRBJ2-1|.
TGTGCCTGGAGTGTACGGGAAGCGGGTGAGCAGTTCTTC
CAWSVREAGEQFF